This T cell receptor beta chain derives from a study of T-cell memory formation after mild COVID-19. Study summary: Largely donor-specific sequence clusters came from a couple of donors.

Germline CDR1 SGHRS, CDR2 YFSETQ. CDR3 length equals 13 residues. V gave up 5 bases and J gave up 2 bases, with 10 bases separating them. This clonotype appeared a few times. What it recognizes is unknown. Study-wide results and caveats: The SARS-CoV-2 specificity of second-wave clones reaching peak at day 37 remained unverified. CM and EM subsets held most contracting CD4+ clones; EMRA held CD8+ ones.

5'RACE with constant-segment primers built TCRalpha and TCRbeta cDNA libraries with UMIs. TCRdb independently ran MiXCR on the 5' RACE reads; one entry per CDR3 protein. The sample contains 250,000 to 300,000 distinct CDR3 sequences, around 8% of which appear only once. The chain carries TRBV5-1 and TRBJ1-2; D is undetermined. Sample: PBMCs or a T cell subset sorted from them (not recorded which). This clonotype was sampled from a man between 18 and 35 years old who had mild COVID-19 (a few samples of this study predate the infection). Cell type and time point are not known. DNA for the CDR3: TGCGCCAGCAGAGGCCCCCAGAACTATGGCTACACCTTC. Its translation is CASRGPQNYGYTF.